This entry lists 20 T cell receptor beta chains sequenced from one sample in a study of T cell responses to AZD1222 COVID-19 vaccine. Only in-frame clones appear in the TCRdb table, and some are missing; sequencing was by immunoSEQ multiplex PCR. The sample lists about 89,000 clones; around nine tenths were seen once. Sequencing was performed on peripheral blood, taken 28 days after the second AZD1222 dose. The receptors originated from an adult who received the AZD1222 COVID-19 vaccine.

The chain couples TRBV24-1 to TRBJ2-1; D remains ambiguous. The V gene's germline CDR1 is KGHDR and CDR2 SFDVKD. The ends were cut back, 4 bases at V and 7 bases at J, with 13 bases in the middle. CDR3 size: 14 residues. CDR3 DNA: TGTGCCACCAGTGACTCCCGGGCATTTAATGAGCAGTTCTTC. It yields the protein CATSDSRAFNEQFF.

The chain is built from TRBV3-1 (or the pseudogene TRBV3-2) and TRBJ1-1, with TRBD1 as a possible D gene (6 bases). Germline values: CDR1 LGHDT, CDR2 YNNKEL (reference sequence). Trimming shortened V by 0 bases and J by 1 base, and 12 bases separated the two germline ends. The CDR3 extends over 16 amino acids. The CDR3 DNA reads TGTGCCAGCAGCCAAGAGGGGGCGGCGCCGAACACTGAAGCTTTCTTT. Residues: CASSQEGAAPNTEAFF.

The CDR3 loop reads CASAEGSNQPQHF. The CDR3 DNA sequence: TGTGCCAGCGCGGAGGGTAGCAATCAGCCCCAGCATTTT. The V and J genes are TRBV6-4 and TRBJ1-5, with unresolved D. Germline CDR1 and CDR2: MRHNA and SNTAGT. The CDR3 sequence is 13 residues long. Trimming took off 8 bases at V and 0 bases at J, with 8 bases between the two ends.

The chain has TRBV15 and TRBJ2-7; 7 bases fit TRBD1. J gave up 6 bases and V 0 bases, and 11 bases lay outside the gene matches. The CDR3 consists of 16 residues. Germline V CDR1 and CDR2: LNHNV, YYDKDF (reference sequence). This chain's CDR3 is CATSREKGAISLEQYF. The CDR3 coding sequence is TGTGCCACCAGCAGAGAGAAGGGGGCGATCTCCCTCGAGCAGTACTTC.

V and J are TRBV3-1 (or the pseudogene TRBV3-2) and TRBJ1-5; D remains unclear. This CDR3 contains 15 residues. Germline V lookup: CDR1 LGHDT, CDR2 YNNKEL (reference sequence). V lost 3 bases and J 4 bases, leaving 13 bases between the germline ends. DNA for the CDR3: TGTGCCAGCAGCCACACGGGAGCACTGAATCAGCCCCAGCATTTT. This codes for CASSHTGALNQPQHF.

This clone came up a few times. The chain uses TRBV18 and TRBJ1-1, with TRBD1 as a possible D gene (6 bases). The CDR3 runs to 17 residues. V gave up 4 bases and J gave up 1 base, with 19 bases separating them. The germline gives CDR1 KGHSH, CDR2 LQKENI. CDR3 amino acids: CASSREGGLGRNTEAFF. CDR3 coding DNA: TGTGCCAGCTCACGAGAGGGGGGGCTAGGGAGGAACACTGAAGCTTTCTTT.

V is TRBV7-9 and J is TRBJ2-1; possibly TRBD1 or TRBD2 for D (5 bases each). Germline V CDR1 and CDR2: SEHNR, FQNEAQ (reference sequence). V lost 0 bases, J lost 4 bases, and 7 bases lay in between. This CDR3 spans 14 amino acids. CDR3 in amino acids: CASSLAEGYNEQFF. CDR3 coding DNA: TGTGCCAGCAGCTTAGCCGAGGGGTACAATGAGCAGTTCTTC.

This chain uses TRBV19 with TRBJ2-7; TRBD1 aligns across 10 bases. V lost 5 bases, J lost 2 bases, and 6 bases stayed unmatched. This CDR3 contains 15 residues. Germline V CDR1 and CDR2: LNHDA, SQIVND (reference sequence). The CDR3 spells CASSFRDRGPYEQYF. CDR3 coding DNA: TGTGCCAGTAGTTTCCGGGACAGGGGACCCTACGAGCAGTACTTC.

V and J are TRBV2 and TRBJ2-1; 7 bases match TRBD1. Germline trimming cut 4 bases from V and 10 bases from J; bases unmatched to any gene: 7. Germline-derived CDR1 and CDR2 are SNHLY and FYNNEI. There are 13 residues in the CDR3. CDR3 sequence (DNA): TGTGCCAGCAGTGCACAGGGGATGAACGAGCAGTTCTTC. This gives the protein CASSAQGMNEQFF.

The V and J genes are TRBV18 and TRBJ1-2; no reliable D call. In germline, CDR1 is KGHSH, CDR2 LQKENI. Trimming took 2 bases from V and 0 from J, leaving 7 bases between them. This CDR3 comprises 14 residues. CDR3 region: CASSPAQTNYGYTF. CDR3 in DNA: TGTGCCAGCTCACCAGCACAGACTAACTATGGCTACACCTTC.

The chain carries TRBV14 and TRBJ2-7, with D tentatively TRBD2 (5 bases). V was pared by 3 bases and J by 2 bases, with 14 bases between. This CDR3 spans 15 amino acids. Germline V gene data show CDR1 as SGHDN and CDR2 as FVKESK. Here the CDR3 reads CASSQTGILTYEQYF. In nucleotides, the CDR3 is TGTGCCAGCAGCCAGACCGGGATACTGACCTACGAGCAGTACTTC.

The chain recombines TRBV13 with TRBJ1-5; 7 positions agree with TRBD1. From germline, CDR1 is PRHDT and CDR2 FYEKMQ (reference sequence). The CDR3 is 14 residues long. V shed 5 bases and J 7 bases; nucleotides not matched to a gene: 8. CDR3 DNA sequence: TGTGCCAGCAGCCTTAGGGGGCTGAGGCAGCCCCAGCATTTT. Encoded protein: CASSLRGLRQPQHF. Combining the CDR3 with reference TRBV13 and TRBJ1-5 gives the whole variable domain AAGVIQSPRHLIKEKRETATLKCYPIPRHDTVYWYQQGPGQDPQFLISFYEKMQSDKGSIPDRFSAQQFSDYHSELNMSSLELGDSALYFCASSLRGLRQPQHFGDGTRLSIL.

This chain joins TRBV3-1 (or the pseudogene TRBV3-2) and TRBJ1-2, with 12 bases matching TRBD1. V gave up 1 base and J gave up 4 bases; unmatched junction bases: 7. Germline V CDR1 and CDR2: LGHDT, YNNKEL (reference sequence). The CDR3 is 17 residues long. The CDR3 DNA follows: TGTGCCAGCAGCCAAGTTGGGACAGGGGGCTTCGGCTATGGCTACACCTTC. Translation gives CASSQVGTGGFGYGYTF.

This rearrangement joins TRBV20-1 to TRBJ1-1; D gene uncertain. This CDR3 is built from 13 residues. Germline V gene sequence: CDR1 DFQATT, CDR2 SNEGSKA (reference sequence). V lost 3 bases, J lost 3 bases, and 11 bases lay in between. CDR3 bases: TGCAGTGCTAGTGTGACTCAGGACACTGAAGCTTTCTTT. This sequence encodes CSASVTQDTEAFF.

CDR3 sequence reads: CASSPPTGTGNTIYF. The CDR3, as DNA: TGTGCCAGCTCACCACCAACAGGGACTGGAAACACCATATATTTT. The chain uses TRBV18 and TRBJ1-3; D may be TRBD1 (6 bases). CDR1 KGHSH and CDR2 LQKENI come from the germline V gene. Between the trimmed V and J ends, which lost 0 bases and 2 bases, there was a span of 8 bases. CDR3 size: 15 residues.

The chain couples TRBV7-6 to TRBJ1-3; unclear D gene. V was trimmed by 3 bases and J by 0 bases, leaving 9 bases between them. The CDR3 is 15 amino acids. CDR1 and CDR2 (germline): SGHVS, FNYEAQ. CDR3 sequence reads: CASSLGGNSGNTIYF. In DNA, the CDR3 is TGTGCCAGCAGCTTGGGCGGTAACTCTGGAAACACCATATATTTT.

The rearrangement uses TRBV2 and TRBJ1-4; possible D gene TRBD1, 6 bases. V dropped 6 bases and J dropped 0 bases, with 11 bases sitting between them. Germline V gene lookup returns CDR1 SNHLY and CDR2 FYNNEI. The CDR3 has 15 amino acids. CDR3 sequence (DNA): TGTGCCAGCAGCCGCGACAGGTCAACTAATGAAAAACTGTTTTTT. Translation gives CASSRDRSTNEKLFF.

The CDR3 loop reads CASSLRINEQFF. The CDR3 DNA reads TGTGCCAGCAGCCTCCGGATCAATGAGCAGTTCTTC. The rearrangement links TRBV7-9 to TRBJ2-1; D not resolved. Germline V gene lookup returns CDR1 SEHNR and CDR2 FQNEAQ (reference sequence). The V and J ends lost 5 bases and 6 bases respectively, with 8 bases between them. This CDR3 has 12 residues.

V and J are TRBV11-2 and TRBJ1-2, with D unclear. Per germline, CDR1 SGHAT and CDR2 FQNNGV. CDR3 length: 14 amino acids. V lost 5 bases to trimming and J lost 0 bases, with 10 bases between them. The CDR3 sequence: CASSLLSANYGYTF. DNA for the CDR3: TGTGCCAGCAGCCTACTCTCCGCTAACTATGGCTACACCTTC.

The CDR3 here is CASSPPGGGANTGELFF. CDR3 in DNA: TGTGCCAGCAGCCCCCCAGGGGGGGGAGCAAACACCGGGGAGCTGTTTTTT. The chain joins TRBV7-3 to TRBJ2-2, with D possibly called TRBD1 or TRBD2 (7 bases each). The CDR3 has 17 amino acids. Deletions cut 5 bases from V and 2 bases from J, with 18 bases between. Germline CDR1 and CDR2: SGHTA and FQGTGA.